The 7 T cell receptor beta chains given below trace back to one sample, sequenced in a study of cytomegalovirus exposure and HLA in healthy donors (dated 2017 in TCRdb). Library preparation employed the immunoSEQ multiplex PCR assay. For the multiplex PCR, a mixture combining 60 forward primers for TCR Vbeta segments and 13 reverse primers for TCR Jbeta segments was used. TCRdb mirrors the immuneACCESS table, restricted to in-frame sequences. Some clones are absent from its copies; in checked studies, under half trace to an unresolved V gene, and the reason for the others is unknown. The table for this sample lists roughly 150,000 clones; 75% of them were counted only once. Of the sample, around 7% is held by the ten largest clones. Source material: PBMCs. These receptors came from a young man in good health and CMV-seronegative.

The rearrangement joins TRBV25-1 to TRBJ2-3, with 13 bases aligning to TRBD2. The V gene end was trimmed by 4 bases and the J gene end by 8 bases; junction bases not matched to a gene: 9. Per germline, CDR1 MGHDK and CDR2 SYGVNS. The CDR3 covers 16 residues. The CDR3 DNA reads as TGTGCCAGCAGTGGACTCGGACTAGCGGGAGAAGGTACGCAGTATTTT. Translation: CASSGLGLAGEGTQYF.

Comments on this clone: The sample carries other DNA sequences with the same CDR3. The chain recombines TRBV5-1 with TRBJ1-1; D is unresolved. Trimming left V 0 bases short and J 1 base short, with 4 bases between. The CDR3 totals 13 residues. Germline values: CDR1 SGHRS, CDR2 YFSETQ. In nucleotides, the CDR3 is TGCGCCAGCAGCTTGGACAGGAACACTGAAGCTTTCTTT. Amino acid sequence: CASSLDRNTEAFF. The full variable domain, completed using reference TRBV5-1 and TRBJ1-1, is KAGVTQTPRYLIKTRGQQVTLSCSPISGHRSVSWYQQTPGQGLQFLFEYFSETQRNKGNFPGRFSGRQFSNSRSEMNVSTLELGDSALYLCASSLDRNTEAFFGQGTRLTVV.

The V gene is TRBV7-2, the J gene TRBJ2-1; D is unresolved. V gave up 3 bases and J gave up 1 base, with 10 bases separating them. This CDR3 has 15 residues. Germline loops: CDR1 SGHTA, CDR2 FQGNSA. CDR3 in DNA: TGTGCCAGCAGCTTGGCCTGGCTGTCCTACAATGAGCAGTTCTTC. Encoded protein: CASSLAWLSYNEQFF.

The chain carries TRBV5-1 and TRBJ2-3; 8 bases are a match to TRBD2. CDR1 and CDR2 (germline): SGHRS, YFSETQ. V was clipped by 7 bases and J by 4 bases; unmatched bases: 8. The CDR3 runs 14 residues. The CDR3 region is CASSGGGRADTQYF. The CDR3 coding sequence is TGCGCCAGCTCCGGGGGGGGCAGGGCAGATACGCAGTATTTT.

The chain recombines TRBV4-1 with TRBJ2-7; possible D gene TRBD1, 6 bases. The CDR3 is made up of 13 amino acids. Trimming took off 5 bases at V and 3 bases at J, with 11 bases between the two ends. Germline V gene data show CDR1 as MGHRA and CDR2 as YSYEKL. CDR3 sequence reads: CASSTQQGYEQYF. CDR3 DNA: TGCGCCAGCAGCACCCAACAGGGCTACGAGCAGTACTTC.

The V call is TRBV30, the J call TRBJ2-1; 9 bases fit TRBD1. The CDR3 has 16 amino acids. The germline V gene encodes CDR1 GTSNPN and CDR2 SVGIG (reference sequence). With V trimmed by 0 bases and J by 3 bases, 6 bases remained unmatched. The CDR3 protein is CAWSVIMGQGYNEQFF. In DNA form, the CDR3 reads TGTGCCTGGAGTGTAATTATGGGACAGGGCTACAATGAGCAGTTCTTC.

This clone has more than one count but fewer than ten. The chain links TRBV4-1 to TRBJ2-7; TRBD2 might be the D (6 bases). From germline, CDR1 is MGHRA and CDR2 YSYEKL. The CDR3 has 14 residues. The ends were cut back, 1 base at V and 3 bases at J, with 10 bases in the middle. The CDR3 DNA follows: TGCGCCAGCAGCCAAGTAGCGGCAGGCTACGAGCAGTACTTC. This codes for CASSQVAAGYEQYF.